A selection of T cell receptor beta chains follows, all from one sample in a study of control samples from healthy donors and cancer patients. The protocol was immunoSEQ multiplex PCR, while the TCRdb copy is restricted to in-frame clones and leaves out a portion. Here the sample spans roughly 76,000 clones, around 94% being singletons. Sequencing input: blood. These receptors all come from a woman aged 18-35 years in good health. Each CDR3 is given with its conserved first and last residue. D genes are given only for firm matches. The listing skips clone size in some rows; elsewhere it reads once, few, many or a size class.

-	-	13	TRBV12-3/TRBV12-4	TRBJ2-7	TGTGCCAGCAGCCACCGTCCGGACTACGAGCAGTACTTC	CASSHRPDYEQYF
-	-	15	TRBV4-1	TRBJ1-2	TGCGCCAGCAGCCAAGATACGGGTAGCTCCTATGGCTACACCTTC	CASSQDTGSSYGYTF
TRBD1	-	14	TRBV19	TRBJ1-2	TGTGCCAGTAGTACCGGGACAGCCCCCTATGGCTACACCTTC	CASSTGTAPYGYTF
TRBD1	-	14	TRBV29-1	TRBJ1-6	TGCAGCGCCCGCGGGACAGAAACTAATTCACCCCTCCACTTT	CSARGTETNSPLHF
TRBD2	-	17	TRBV27	TRBJ2-5	TGTGCCAGCAGTCCCTTGACTAGCTCGCGAGTTTGGGAGACCCAGTACTTC	CASSPLTSSRVWETQYF
-	-	15	TRBV19	TRBJ2-1	TGTGCCAGTAGTATTTTTTCGCCTCAGGGACATGAGCAGTTCTTC	CASSIFSPQGHEQFF
-	once	13	TRBV9	TRBJ2-3	TGTGCCAGCAGCGTAGATGGGACAGATACGCAGTATTTT	CASSVDGTDTQYF
TRBD1	-	15	TRBV15	TRBJ1-4	TGTGCCACCAGCGGAACAGGGGCCCTGGGAGAAAAACTGTTTTTT	CATSGTGALGEKLFF
TRBD2	-	16	TRBV6-1	TRBJ2-5	TGTGCCAGCAGTGAAATACTAGCGGGAATTCAAGAGACCCAGTACTTC	CASSEILAGIQETQYF
-	-	17	TRBV28	TRBJ1-5	TGTGCCAGCCGACCCATACAGGACAGCTATAGCAATCAGCCCCAGCATTTT	CASRPIQDSYSNQPQHF
-	-	13	TRBV5-1	TRBJ2-1	TGCGCCAGCAGCTTGGACAGATACAATGAGCAGTTCTTC	CASSLDRYNEQFF
TRBD1	-	13	TRBV10-1	TRBJ1-1	TGCGCCATCCGGGACAGGGGCAACACTGAAGCTTTCTTT	CAIRDRGNTEAFF
TRBD1	-	17	TRBV28	TRBJ2-1	TGTGCCAGCAGCGGAGACAGGGCTCCCCGCTCCTACAATGAGCAGTTCTTC	CASSGDRAPRSYNEQFF
-	-	15	TRBV7-2	TRBJ2-5	TGTGCCAGCAGCTTATCAGTTCCGTCGCAAGAGACCCAGTACTTC	CASSLSVPSQETQYF
TRBD1	-	16	TRBV29-1	TRBJ1-1	TGCAGCGTAGCGAAGAAACTAGACCGGGACAGGGCTCAAGCTTTCTTT	CSVAKKLDRDRAQAFF
-	-	16	TRBV28	TRBJ1-5	TGTGCCAGCAGTTTATACCGGGGTGGCCGCAATCAGCCCCAGCATTTT	CASSLYRGGRNQPQHF